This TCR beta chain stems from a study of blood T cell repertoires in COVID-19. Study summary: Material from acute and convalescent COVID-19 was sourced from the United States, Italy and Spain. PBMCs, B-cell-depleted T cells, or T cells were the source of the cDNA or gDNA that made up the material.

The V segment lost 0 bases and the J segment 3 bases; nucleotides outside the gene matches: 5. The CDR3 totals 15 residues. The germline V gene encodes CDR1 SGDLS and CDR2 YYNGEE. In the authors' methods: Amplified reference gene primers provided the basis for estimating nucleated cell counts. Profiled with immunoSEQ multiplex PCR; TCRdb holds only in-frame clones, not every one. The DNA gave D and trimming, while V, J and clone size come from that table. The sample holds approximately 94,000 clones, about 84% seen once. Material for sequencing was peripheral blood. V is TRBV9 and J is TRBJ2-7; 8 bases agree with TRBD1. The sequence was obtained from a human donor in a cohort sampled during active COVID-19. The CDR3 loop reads CASSVGAGGRYEQYF. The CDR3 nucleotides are TGTGCCAGCAGCGTAGGGGCAGGGGGCCGCTACGAGCAGTACTTC.